Below are 28 T cell receptor beta chains sequenced from a single sample in a study of blood T cell repertoires in COVID-19. Clones were sequenced by immunoSEQ multiplex PCR, and TCRdb holds only the in-frame ones, with some missing. The sample contains around 110,000 clones, about nine tenths of which appear only once. Sequenced material: peripheral blood. These receptors all stem from a human donor with active COVID-19. The donor label of this sample is uncertain.

The CDR3 nucleotides read TGTGCCAGCAGTGACTCAAAAGGCGGGGGTACAGATACGCAGTATTTT. It codes for CASSDSKGGGTDTQYF. The V and J genes are TRBV6-4 and TRBJ2-3, with 7 bases identical to TRBD2. V lost 0 bases to trimming and J lost 3 bases; unmatched junction nucleotides: 6. CDR1 and CDR2 from the germline V gene are MRHNA and SNTAGT. The CDR3 has 16 amino acids.

V usage is TRBV28 and J usage is TRBJ1-2, with 8 bases aligning to TRBD1. Germline V gives CDR1 MDHEN, CDR2 SYDVKM. The CDR3 spans 16 residues. Trimming took 5 bases from V and 4 from J; bases not matched to a gene: 12. This chain's CDR3 is CASSLRPGGVSYGYTF. The CDR3 DNA follows: TGTGCCAGCAGTCTAAGACCAGGGGGCGTCTCCTATGGCTACACCTTC.

This chain uses TRBV5-1 with TRBJ2-7; D is unresolved. V was shortened by 1 base and J by 0 bases, with 5 bases between the two germline ends. Germline-derived CDR1 and CDR2 are SGHRS and YFSETQ. The CDR3 totals 13 residues. CDR3: CASSLSNSYEQYF. The CDR3 nucleotides read TGCGCCAGCAGCTTGTCCAACTCCTACGAGCAGTACTTC.

The chain uses TRBV11-2 and TRBJ2-2; D not certain. This CDR3 contains 13 residues. The germline V gene encodes CDR1 SGHAT and CDR2 FQNNGV. Trimming pared 1 base from V and 5 bases from J, leaving 5 bases between. This CDR3 reads CASSLVGTGELFF. CDR3 coding DNA: TGTGCCAGCAGCTTAGTCGGGACCGGGGAGCTGTTTTTT.

This chain joins TRBV5-6 and TRBJ2-1; 7 bases match TRBD2. The CDR3 spans 14 residues. Trimming removed 5 bases from V and 8 bases from J; junction bases left unmatched: 10. Germline V lookup: CDR1 SGHDT, CDR2 YYEEEE. Here the CDR3 DNA reads TGTGCCAGCAGTGACTGGACTAGTCCCCATGAGCAGTTCTTC. This gives the protein CASSDWTSPHEQFF. The variable domain in full, completed from reference TRBV5-6 and TRBJ2-1, reads DAGVTQSPTHLIKTRGQQVTLRCSPKSGHDTVSWYQQALGQGPQFIFQYYEEEERQRGNFPDRFSGHQFPNYSSELNVNALLLGDSALYLCASSDWTSPHEQFFGPGTRLTVL.

This sequence joins TRBV2 and TRBJ1-2, with 9 bases aligning to TRBD1. The V and J ends lost 6 bases and 5 bases, in that order; junction bases with no gene match: 7. This CDR3 spans 14 amino acids. CDR1 SNHLY and CDR2 FYNNEI come from the germline V gene. CDR3: CASSAGTGMYGYTF. In DNA form, the CDR3 reads TGTGCCAGCAGCGCCGGGACAGGGATGTATGGCTACACCTTC.

The CDR3 sequence: CASSPRTENQETQYF. The CDR3 coding sequence is TGTGCCAGTAGTCCTCGGACAGAGAACCAAGAGACCCAGTACTTC. The V gene is TRBV19, the J gene TRBJ2-5; D possibly corresponds to TRBD1 (6 bases). Germline-derived CDR1 and CDR2 are LNHDA and SQIVND (reference sequence). The CDR3 is 15 amino acids. The V end lost 5 bases, the J end lost 0 bases, and 13 bases lay between the germline ends. Drawing the rest from reference TRBV19 and TRBJ2-5, the complete variable domain is DGGITQSPKYLFRKEGQNVTLSCEQNLNHDAMYWYRQDPGQGLRLIYYSQIVNDFQKGDIAEGYSVSREKKESFPLTVTSAQKNPTAFYLCASSPRTENQETQYFGPGTRLLVL.

This clone was picked up one time. The CDR3 sequence is CASSVVPSSYNEQFF. In DNA, the CDR3 is TGTGCCAGCAGCGTAGTCCCGAGCTCCTACAATGAGCAGTTCTTC. The chain joins TRBV9 to TRBJ2-1; D is ambiguous. V was pared by 0 bases and J by 0 bases, with 7 bases between. Germline V lookup: CDR1 SGDLS, CDR2 YYNGEE. The CDR3 consists of 15 residues.

The chain recombines TRBV5-4 with TRBJ1-1; TRBD1 is a possible D gene (5 bases). The ends were cut back, 9 bases at V and 2 bases at J, with 23 bases in the middle. The CDR3 covers 16 residues. Per germline, CDR1 SGHNT and CDR2 YYREEE (reference sequence). CDR3 bases: TGTGCCACCACTTTGGGGTGGGGGGAAATCAACACTGAAGCTTTCTTT. Amino acids: CATTLGWGEINTEAFF.

In the case of this clone: As the CDR3 is not closed by the conserved phenylalanine or tryptophan, this likely results from a read error. V and J are TRBV7-2 and TRBJ1-2, with 11 bases matching TRBD1. CDR1 is SGHTA and CDR2 is FQGNSA in the germline V gene. The CDR3 consists of 16 residues. J was trimmed by 8 bases and V by 0 bases; bases with no gene match: 8. The CDR3 here is CASSLARGQGAEGYTL. In DNA, the CDR3 is TGTGCCAGCAGCTTAGCCCGAGGACAGGGGGCGGAGGGCTACACCCTC.

V usage is TRBV4-1 and J usage is TRBJ2-1, with D perhaps assigned TRBD1 or TRBD2 (7 bases each). This CDR3 contains 15 residues. Between the trimmed V and J ends, which lost 10 bases and 8 bases, there was a span of 24 bases. Germline V gives CDR1 MGHRA, CDR2 YSYEKL. The CDR3 here is CATRGGDGRRDEQFF. CDR3 nucleotide sequence: TGCGCCACCAGGGGGGGGGACGGACGGAGGGATGAGCAGTTCTTC.

The rearrangement joins TRBV4-3 to TRBJ1-2; a weak D match, TRBD1 (6 bases). With 4 bases removed from V and 6 bases from J, the gap between germline ends came to 24 bases. The germline CDR1 and CDR2 sequences are LGHNA and YSLEER. The CDR3 loop spans 17 amino acids. The CDR3 bases are TGCGCCAGCAGCCCCTCAATGGGGGCCGATACAACCGATGGCTACACCTTC. Its protein product is CASSPSMGADTTDGYTF.

Comments on this clone: Within the sample, other DNA sequences also encode this same CDR3. In nucleotides, the CDR3 is TGTGCCAGCAGCTTGGGGCAGGCCAATTCACCCCTCCACTTT. This sequence encodes CASSLGQANSPLHF. V usage is TRBV5-4 and J usage is TRBJ1-6, with D unresolved. The CDR3 sequence is 14 residues long. Trimming left V 0 bases short and J 7 bases short, with 8 bases between. Looked up from germline, CDR1 is SGHNT and CDR2 is YYREEE (reference sequence).

V gene TRBV19 combines with J gene TRBJ2-7, with D tentatively TRBD2 (5 bases). Germline loops: CDR1 LNHDA, CDR2 SQIVND (reference sequence). This CDR3 has 13 amino acids. Trimming cost V 7 bases and J 4 bases, with 14 bases left between them. Here the CDR3 reads CASNNGLPYEQYF. The DNA of the CDR3 is TGTGCCAGTAATAACGGACTCCCTTACGAGCAGTACTTC. The full variable domain, rest sourced from reference TRBV19 and TRBJ2-7, is DGGITQSPKYLFRKEGQNVTLSCEQNLNHDAMYWYRQDPGQGLRLIYYSQIVNDFQKGDIAEGYSVSREKKESFPLTVTSAQKNPTAFYLCASNNGLPYEQYFGPGTRLTVT.

V is TRBV10-1 and J is TRBJ2-7; possible D gene TRBD2, 6 bases. This CDR3 is 12 amino acids long. V shed 3 bases and J shed 6 bases, with 9 bases lying between them. Looked up from germline, CDR1 is WNHNN and CDR2 is SYGVQD (reference sequence). Here the CDR3 DNA reads TGCGCCAGCAGTGAAGGAGCGGGCGAGCAGTACTTC. Protein sequence: CASSEGAGEQYF.

The rearrangement joins TRBV19 to TRBJ2-1; 10 bases match TRBD2. CDR1 and CDR2 (germline): LNHDA, SQIVND (reference sequence). V lost 5 bases, J lost 6 bases, and 4 bases stayed unmatched. The CDR3 has 14 amino acids. CDR3 residues: CASSRGLAANEQFF. CDR3 in DNA: TGTGCCAGTAGTCGAGGACTAGCGGCCAATGAGCAGTTCTTC. The full variable domain, rest sourced from reference TRBV19 and TRBJ2-1, is DGGITQSPKYLFRKEGQNVTLSCEQNLNHDAMYWYRQDPGQGLRLIYYSQIVNDFQKGDIAEGYSVSREKKESFPLTVTSAQKNPTAFYLCASSRGLAANEQFFGPGTRLTVL.

The CDR3 protein is CASSWGQGGEDTEAFF. The DNA of the CDR3 is TGCGCCAGCAGCTGGGGACAGGGAGGAGAGGACACTGAAGCTTTCTTT. The gene calls are TRBV5-1 and TRBJ1-1; 9 bases are a match to TRBD1. With V trimmed by 3 bases and J by 3 bases, 9 bases remained unmatched. The CDR3 length is 16 residues. The germline CDR1 and CDR2 sequences are SGHRS and YFSETQ.

The chain joins TRBV7-2 to TRBJ2-7, with D possibly matching TRBD1 (6 bases). Germline V gene lookup returns CDR1 SGHTA and CDR2 FQGNSA. Trimming took off 2 bases at V and 7 bases at J, with 9 bases between the two ends. This CDR3 comprises 12 residues. The CDR3 DNA follows: TGTGCCAGCAGCTTACAGGGGTTAGAGCAGTACTTC. Translated, it gives CASSLQGLEQYF.

The V call is TRBV29-1, the J call TRBJ1-1; D is ambiguous. With 4 bases removed from V and 2 bases from J, the gap between germline ends came to 11 bases. Germline loops: CDR1 SQVTM, CDR2 ANQGSEA. The CDR3 runs 13 residues. CDR3 nucleotide sequence: TGCAGCGTTGTTGGCAGACAAAACACTGAAGCTTTCTTT. Its protein product is CSVVGRQNTEAFF.

The rearrangement uses TRBV6-6 and TRBJ1-6; no clear D. Germline V gives CDR1 MNHNY, CDR2 SVGAGI (reference sequence). V lost 5 bases, J lost 4 bases, and 9 bases lay in between. The CDR3 runs 14 residues. The CDR3 reads CASSEAGYNSPLHF. Here the CDR3 DNA reads TGTGCCAGCAGTGAGGCCGGGTATAATTCACCCCTCCACTTT.

The rearrangement links TRBV7-5 to TRBJ2-5; TRBD2 is the table's D call, not checked against the DNA. TRBV7-5 is designated a pseudogene. CDR3 size: 13 residues. The chain's CDR3 is CVRSSGGLETQYF. The DNA of the CDR3 is TGTGTCAGAAGCTCAGGCGGGCTTGAGACCCAGTACTTC.

The genes are TRBV24-1 and TRBJ2-1; possible D gene TRBD1, 7 bases. The CDR3 contains 15 residues. CDR1 is KGHDR and CDR2 is SFDVKD in the germline V gene. Trimming left V 6 bases short and J 2 bases short, with 13 bases between. CDR3 in DNA: TGTGCCACCAGTTTCGGCGGGACAGCCTACAATGAGCAGTTCTTC. Translation: CATSFGGTAYNEQFF.

The chain combines TRBV5-4 with TRBJ2-5; possible D gene TRBD1, 6 bases. The CDR3 totals 15 residues. V lost 2 bases, J lost 4 bases, and 15 bases lay in between. Germline values: CDR1 SGHNT, CDR2 YYREEE (reference sequence). The CDR3 DNA reads as TGTGCCAGCAGCTTATCCCAGGGGAAGGGAGAGACCCAGTACTTC. Protein product: CASSLSQGKGETQYF.

The chain employs TRBV19 and TRBJ2-3; D not resolved. The length of the CDR3 is 12 residues. Germline V gene sequence: CDR1 LNHDA, CDR2 SQIVND (reference sequence). V was shortened by 7 bases and J by 1 base, with 6 bases between the two germline ends. The CDR3 is CASNRGTDTQYF. CDR3 coding DNA: TGTGCCAGTAACCGGGGCACAGATACGCAGTATTTT.

The chain joins TRBV9 to TRBJ2-1, with D unclear. V lost 4 bases, J lost 8 bases, and 19 bases lay in between. This CDR3 is built from 15 residues. Germline V gene lookup returns CDR1 SGDLS and CDR2 YYNGEE. CDR3 protein: CASSYEHRPYDEQFF. As DNA, the CDR3 is TGTGCCAGCAGCTATGAACACCGTCCTTATGATGAGCAGTTCTTC.

This clone was seen a few times. The chain joins TRBV9 to TRBJ1-3; 10 bases match TRBD1. This CDR3 contains 16 residues. Per germline, CDR1 SGDLS and CDR2 YYNGEE. J was trimmed by 2 bases and V by 0 bases; bases with no gene match: 2. The CDR3 reads CASSVGGTGAGNTIYF. The CDR3 DNA follows: TGTGCCAGCAGCGTAGGAGGGACAGGGGCTGGAAACACCATATATTTT.

This chain uses TRBV2 with TRBJ1-4; 7 bases align to TRBD1. This CDR3 is 14 amino acids long. V lost 8 bases to trimming and J lost 5 bases; unmatched junction nucleotides: 8. In germline, CDR1 is SNHLY, CDR2 FYNNEI. Written as DNA, the CDR3 is TGTGCCAGCTACCCGGGACAGCACAATGAAAAACTGTTTTTT. It specifies CASYPGQHNEKLFF.

The chain couples TRBV10-3 to TRBJ2-3, with TRBD2 identical over 7 bases. V lost 4 bases, J lost 0 bases, and 4 bases stayed unmatched. There are 15 residues in the CDR3. Germline V gene data show CDR1 as ENHRY and CDR2 as SYGVKD. The CDR3 loop is CAISGAGRSTDTQYF. CDR3 bases: TGTGCCATCAGTGGAGCGGGGCGCAGCACAGATACGCAGTATTTT.